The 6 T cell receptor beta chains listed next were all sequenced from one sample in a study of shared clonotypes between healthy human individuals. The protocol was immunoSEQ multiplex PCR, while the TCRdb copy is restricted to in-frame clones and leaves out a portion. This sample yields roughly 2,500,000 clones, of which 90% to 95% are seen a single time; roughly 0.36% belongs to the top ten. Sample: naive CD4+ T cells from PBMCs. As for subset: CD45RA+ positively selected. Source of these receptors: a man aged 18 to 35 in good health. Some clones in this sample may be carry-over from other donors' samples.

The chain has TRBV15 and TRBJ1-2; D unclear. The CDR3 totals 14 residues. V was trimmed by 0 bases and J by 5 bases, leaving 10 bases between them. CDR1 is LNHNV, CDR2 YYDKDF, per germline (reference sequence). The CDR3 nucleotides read TGTGCCACCAGCAGAGATTCCGGGAGGTATGGCTACACCTTC. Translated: CATSRDSGRYGYTF.

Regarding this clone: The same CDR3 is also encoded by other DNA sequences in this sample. Here the CDR3 reads CASSSSYGYTF. The CDR3 nucleotides read TGTGCCAGCAGCTCTAGCTATGGCTACACCTTC. This chain uses TRBV28 with TRBJ1-2; D is undetermined. This CDR3 spans 11 amino acids. Germline CDR1 reads MDHEN; CDR2 reads SYDVKM. Between the trimmed V and J ends, which lost 6 bases and 4 bases, there was a span of 6 bases.

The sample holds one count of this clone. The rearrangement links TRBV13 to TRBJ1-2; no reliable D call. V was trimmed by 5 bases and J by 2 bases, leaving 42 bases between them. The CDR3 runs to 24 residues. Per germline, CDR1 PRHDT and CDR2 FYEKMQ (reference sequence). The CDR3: CASSPTLDKVLVRTTHPENYGYTF. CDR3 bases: TGTGCCAGCAGCCCAACCCTTGACAAGGTGTTAGTCAGGACTACTCACCCCGAGAACTATGGCTACACCTTC.

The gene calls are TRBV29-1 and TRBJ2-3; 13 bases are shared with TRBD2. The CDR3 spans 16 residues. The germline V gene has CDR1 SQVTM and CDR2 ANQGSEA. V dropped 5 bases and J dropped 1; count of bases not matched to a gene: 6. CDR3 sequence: CSVIGLAGVGTDTQYF. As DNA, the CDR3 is TGCAGCGTTATAGGACTAGCGGGAGTTGGCACAGATACGCAGTATTTT.

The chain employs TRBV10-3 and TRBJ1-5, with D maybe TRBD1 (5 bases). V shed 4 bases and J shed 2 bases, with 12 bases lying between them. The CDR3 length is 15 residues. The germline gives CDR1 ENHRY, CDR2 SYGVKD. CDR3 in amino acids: CAISAGEAGNQPQHF. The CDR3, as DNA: TGTGCCATCAGTGCGGGGGAGGCTGGCAATCAGCCCCAGCATTTT.

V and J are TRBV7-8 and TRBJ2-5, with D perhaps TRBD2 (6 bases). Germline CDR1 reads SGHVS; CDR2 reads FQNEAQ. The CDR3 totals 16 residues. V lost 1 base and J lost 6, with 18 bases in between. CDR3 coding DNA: TGTGCCAGCAGCTTAGGAAGGACTAACGGGGTAAAGACCCAGTACTTC. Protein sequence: CASSLGRTNGVKTQYF.